The clone carrying this T cell receptor beta chain was seen a few times. The entry originates in a study of patients and donors after allogeneic stem cell transplantation. TCRdb re-called the RT-PCR reads with MiXCR, one entry per CDR3 protein. The top ten hold approximately 5.9% of the sample, which has some 880,000 distinct CDR3 sequences, about a sixth seen once. Germline V gene lookup returns CDR1 DFQATT and CDR2 SNEGSKA (reference sequence). The trim removed 3 bases at V and 4 bases at J, leaving 4 bases unmatched. This CDR3 has 15 amino acids. The source of this sequence is a human donor who was either an allogeneic HSCT recipient or a stem cell or donor lymphocyte infusion donor (not recorded which). It is not recorded whose cells these are; they may come from a transplant donor. What was sequenced was blood, either unsorted or a sorted T cell fraction (not recorded which). The J gene is TRBJ2-2, the V gene TRBV20-1; 11 nucleotides align to TRBD1. The DNA for the CDR3 is TGCAGTGCTAGGTCCGGGACAGGGGGCACCGGGGAGCTGTTTTTT. Its protein is CSARSGTGGTGELFF.